The rows below give T cell receptor beta chains drawn from one sample of a study of cytomegalovirus exposure and HLA in healthy donors. The repertoire was sequenced with immunoSEQ multiplex PCR; TCRdb's copy has only in-frame clones and lacks some. The sample has approximately 290,000 clones; about four fifths are singletons. Sequenced: PBMCs. These receptors originate from a girl aged 2 to 10 in good health and CMV-seronegative. The CDR3 runs from the conserved cysteine through the conserved F or W.

TRBJ2-7 14 TRBV2 CASSSGTGTYEQYF
TRBJ2-1 16 TRBV19 CASSPGLPWAYNEQFF
TRBJ2-1 15 TRBV12-5 CASGPRLAGDNEQFF
TRBJ2-1 15 TRBV10-3 CAISAGTVTYNEQFF
TRBJ1-4 15 TRBV15 CATSRDWGVVGKLFF
TRBJ1-4 14 TRBV5-6 CASSSRASNEKLFF
TRBJ2-3 16 TRBV15 CATSRVGVAGTDTQYF
TRBJ1-4 10 TRBV7-9 CSSLGEKLFF
TRBJ1-2 13 TRBV11-2 CASSLAGGYGYTF
TRBJ2-2 13 TRBV2 CASRRGLTGELFF
TRBJ2-2 16 TRBV10-3 CAISAGLRENTGELFF
TRBJ1-5 14 TRBV4-1 CASSRSLRNQPQHF
TRBJ2-3 15 TRBV2 CASSEGAGGADTQYF
TRBJ1-2 14 TRBV4-1 CASKKDRANYGYTF
TRBJ1-6 15 TRBV6-5 CASSLGTGYNSPLHF
TRBJ1-2 15 TRBV10-3 CAISVDRSQDYGYTF
TRBJ2-5 14 TRBV28 CASSRYRGPETQYF
TRBJ2-1 16 TRBV7-9 CASSSTPLTTYNEQFF
TRBJ2-1 14 TRBV27 CASSPLAVYNEQFF
TRBJ1-3 19 TRBV21-1 CASSRYSGKPHKLADTIYF
TRBJ2-1 18 TRBV11-2 CASSPGTSGSPSYNEQFF
TRBJ2-1 19 TRBV27 CASSGTAIELAGTYNEQFF
TRBJ2-7 15 TRBV12-5 CASGPGQGDPYEQYF
TRBJ2-1 16 TRBV5-1 CASSALSGRSYNEQFF
TRBJ2-4 17 TRBV19 CASSMGYGGVAKNIQYF
TRBJ1-2 14 TRBV27 CASSRSTGFYGYTF
TRBJ2-1 15 TRBV7-9 CASSLYPSSYNEQFF
TRBJ2-3 17 TRBV7-9 CASSFLREPPTGSTQYF
TRBJ2-1 14 TRBV2 CASSGRGRYNEQFF
TRBJ2-3 15 TRBV5-4 CASSFRAGITDTQYF
TRBJ2-7 13 TRBV27 CATRTSGSYEQYF
TRBJ2-3 15 TRBV7-9 CASREQGPITDTQYF
TRBJ1-2 14 TRBV19 CASSQQGGNYGYTF
TRBJ2-7 16 TRBV9 CASSEEGLAFSSEQYF
TRBJ2-2 16 TRBV30 CAWSSGVTTNTGELFF
TRBJ1-2 15 TRBV11-1 CASSPGTGANYGYTF
TRBJ2-1 16 TRBV10-1 CASSESWQGWDNEQFF
TRBJ1-4 13 TRBV2 CASRTRRSEKLFF
TRBJ2-1 15 TRBV29-1 CSVEGGTGLYNEQFF
TRBJ1-2 18 TRBV9 CASSVDPTGGRYGYGYTF
TRBJ1-2 14 TRBV7-9 CASSSTTGLYGYTF